Presented here are 10 T cell receptor beta chains from one specimen sequenced in a study of blood T cell repertoires in COVID-19. Only in-frame clones appear in the TCRdb table, and some are missing; sequencing was by immunoSEQ multiplex PCR. This table has about 270,000 clones, about 89% appearing once. The sample consisted of peripheral blood. These receptors all stem from a man aged 40-50 years with active or convalescent COVID-19.

The rearrangement links TRBV19 to TRBJ1-2; 7 nucleotides align to TRBD1. J lost 6 bases, V lost 4 bases, and 5 bases had no gene match. The CDR3 has 13 amino acids. The germline CDR1 and CDR2 sequences are LNHDA and SQIVND (reference sequence). CDR3 region: CASSTRQGDGYTF. In DNA form, the CDR3 reads TGTGCCAGTAGTACCCGACAGGGCGATGGCTACACCTTC.

J is TRBJ2-7 and V is TRBV29-1, with D unclear. Germline V gene data show CDR1 as SQVTM and CDR2 as ANQGSEA. V was trimmed by 1 base and J by 2 bases, leaving 12 bases between them. CDR3 length: 14 residues. CDR3 in DNA: TGCAGCGTTGAAGGAGACACCGAGACCTACGAGCAGTACTTC. Protein product: CSVEGDTETYEQYF.

The CDR3 region is CASSPPGTGAYNEQFF. DNA of the CDR3: TGTGCCAGCAGCCCTCCCGGGACAGGGGCCTACAATGAGCAGTTCTTC. The chain couples TRBV4-2 to TRBJ2-1; 10 bases are shared with TRBD1. The CDR3 sequence is 16 residues long. V trimming: 4 bases; J trimming: 2 bases; junction bases outside the gene matches: 5. The germline V gene has CDR1 LGHNA and CDR2 YNFKEQ.

The chain joins TRBV28 to TRBJ1-2, with 12 nucleotides matching TRBD1. From germline, CDR1 is MDHEN and CDR2 SYDVKM. Losses at the gene ends were 7 bases for V and 7 bases for J; bases not matched to a gene: 10. The length of the CDR3 is 15 residues. CDR3: CASTPGGTGGFGYTF. The CDR3 DNA reads TGTGCCAGCACCCCCGGAGGGACAGGGGGCTTTGGCTACACCTTC.

The V and J genes are TRBV6-5 and TRBJ2-1; D might be TRBD2 (6 bases). Germline V gives CDR1 MNHEY, CDR2 SVGAGI. V was shortened by 2 bases and J by 3 bases, with 14 bases between the two germline ends. CDR3 size: 16 residues. CDR3 region: CASSYRLLRDYNEQFF. DNA for the CDR3: TGTGCCAGCAGTTACCGCTTGCTGCGGGACTACAATGAGCAGTTCTTC.

The rearrangement uses TRBV19 and TRBJ2-3; 8 bases map to TRBD2. V lost 4 bases to trimming and J lost 0 bases; unmatched junction nucleotides: 6. The CDR3 has 16 amino acids. Germline V gives CDR1 LNHDA, CDR2 SQIVND (reference sequence). The CDR3 sequence is CASSTLAGSSTDTQYF. As DNA, the CDR3 is TGTGCCAGTAGTACCCTAGCGGGTTCTAGCACAGATACGCAGTATTTT.

This clone was observed a single time. The chain links TRBV6-5 to TRBJ1-6, with 8 bases matching TRBD1. The junction had 0 bases not matched to a gene; V was cut back by 6 bases and J by 8 bases. From germline, CDR1 is MNHEY and CDR2 SVGAGI. There are 12 residues in the CDR3. In nucleotides, the CDR3 is TGTGCCAGCAGACAGGGGGATTCACCCCTCCACTTT. The encoded protein is CASRQGDSPLHF.

The chain employs TRBV30 and TRBJ1-6; the D is unclear. V was trimmed by 1 base and J by 0 bases, leaving 10 bases between them. CDR1 is GTSNPN and CDR2 is SVGIG in the germline V gene (reference sequence). The CDR3 is 16 residues long. As DNA, the CDR3 is TGTGCCTGGAGTGCCACGAGGAGCTCCTATAATTCACCCCTCCACTTT. Protein product: CAWSATRSSYNSPLHF.

This chain joins TRBV5-4 and TRBJ2-3; D remains ambiguous. Germline V gene lookup returns CDR1 SGHNT and CDR2 YYREEE (reference sequence). The CDR3 length is 12 residues. V was trimmed by 2 bases and J by 2 bases, leaving 3 bases between them. The chain's CDR3 is CASSFLTDTQYF. Written as DNA, the CDR3 is TGTGCCAGCAGCTTCCTCACAGATACGCAGTATTTT.

The V and J genes are TRBV28 and TRBJ1-4, with D tentatively TRBD1 (6 bases). The CDR3 covers 13 residues. Germline CDR1 and CDR2: MDHEN and SYDVKM. Trimming left V 8 bases short and J 4 bases short, with 11 bases between. CDR3 protein: CASGEGVNEKLFF. The CDR3 nucleotides are TGTGCCAGCGGCGAGGGGGTTAATGAAAAACTGTTTTTT. Complete variable domain (other parts from reference TRBV28 and TRBJ1-4): DVKVTQSSRYLVKRTGEKVFLECVQDMDHENMFWYRQDPGLGLRLIYFSYDVKMKEKGDIPEGYSVSREKKERFSLILESASTNQTSMYLCASGEGVNEKLFFGSGTQLSVL.